This section outlines one T cell receptor (beta chain) sequence together with its context. Its antigen remains unknown. TCR beta libraries carry UMIs added by 5'RACE template switching. TCRdb reprocessed the 5' RACE reads, keeping one entry per CDR3 protein, no DNA. This specimen shows roughly 350,000 distinct CDR3 sequences; the ten leading clones hold around 5.3%. These data come from a study of T cells expressing NK-cell markers. About the study: One of eight sequenced donors was HCMV-seronegative; the other seven were seropositive. Overall study findings and caveats: In five or six donors, dominant NKG2C+ clonotypes were roughly 1.0-8% of CD8+ T cells.

CDR3 length equals 14 residues. The origin of this receptor is a man aged 18-75 years in good health. Input material: blood T cells: a sorted CD56 or NKG2C T cell subset, CD4+ or CD8+ T cells, or bulk PBMC T cells (not recorded which). The V gene is TRBV12-3 or TRBV12-4, the J gene TRBJ1-6; TCRdb's assignment of TRBD1 cannot be checked, as there is no DNA. CDR3 residues: CASRLHRLNSPLHF.